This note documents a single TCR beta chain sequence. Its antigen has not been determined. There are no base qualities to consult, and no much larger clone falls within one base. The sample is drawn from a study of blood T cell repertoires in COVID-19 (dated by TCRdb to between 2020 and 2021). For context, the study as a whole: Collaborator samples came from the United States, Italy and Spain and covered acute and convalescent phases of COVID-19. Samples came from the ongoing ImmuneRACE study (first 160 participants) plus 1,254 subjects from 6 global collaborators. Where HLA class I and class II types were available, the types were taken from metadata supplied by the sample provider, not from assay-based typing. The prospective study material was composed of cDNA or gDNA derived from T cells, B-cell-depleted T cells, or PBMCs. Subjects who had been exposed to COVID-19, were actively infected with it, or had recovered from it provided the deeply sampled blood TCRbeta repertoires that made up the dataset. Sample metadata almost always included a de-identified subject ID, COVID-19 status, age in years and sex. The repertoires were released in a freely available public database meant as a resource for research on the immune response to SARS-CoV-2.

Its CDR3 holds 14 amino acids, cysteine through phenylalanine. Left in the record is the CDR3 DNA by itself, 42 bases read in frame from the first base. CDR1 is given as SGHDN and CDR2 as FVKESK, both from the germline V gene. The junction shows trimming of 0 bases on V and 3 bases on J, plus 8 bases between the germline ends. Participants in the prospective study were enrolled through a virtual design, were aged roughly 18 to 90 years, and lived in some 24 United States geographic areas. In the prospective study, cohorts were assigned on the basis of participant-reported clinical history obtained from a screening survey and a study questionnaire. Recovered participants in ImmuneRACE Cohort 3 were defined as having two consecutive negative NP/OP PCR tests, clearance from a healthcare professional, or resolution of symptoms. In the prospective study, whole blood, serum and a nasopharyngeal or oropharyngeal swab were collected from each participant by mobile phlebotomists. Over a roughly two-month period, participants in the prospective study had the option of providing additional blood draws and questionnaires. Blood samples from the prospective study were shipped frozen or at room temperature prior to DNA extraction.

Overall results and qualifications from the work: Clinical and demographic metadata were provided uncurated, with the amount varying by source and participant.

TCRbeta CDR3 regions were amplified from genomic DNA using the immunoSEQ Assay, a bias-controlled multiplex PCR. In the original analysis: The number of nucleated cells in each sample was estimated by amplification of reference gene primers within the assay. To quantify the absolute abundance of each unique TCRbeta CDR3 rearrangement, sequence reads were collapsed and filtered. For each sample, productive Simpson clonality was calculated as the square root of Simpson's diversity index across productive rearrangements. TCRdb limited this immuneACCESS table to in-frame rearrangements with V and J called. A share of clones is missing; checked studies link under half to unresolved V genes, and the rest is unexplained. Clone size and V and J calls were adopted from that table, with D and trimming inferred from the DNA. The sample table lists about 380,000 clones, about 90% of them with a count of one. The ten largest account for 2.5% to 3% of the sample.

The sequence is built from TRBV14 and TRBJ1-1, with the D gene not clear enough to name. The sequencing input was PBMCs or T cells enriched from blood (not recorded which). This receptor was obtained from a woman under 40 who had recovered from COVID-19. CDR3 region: CASSQDGGYTEAFF. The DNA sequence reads TGTGCCAGCAGCCAAGATGGCGGATACACTGAAGCTTTCTTT.